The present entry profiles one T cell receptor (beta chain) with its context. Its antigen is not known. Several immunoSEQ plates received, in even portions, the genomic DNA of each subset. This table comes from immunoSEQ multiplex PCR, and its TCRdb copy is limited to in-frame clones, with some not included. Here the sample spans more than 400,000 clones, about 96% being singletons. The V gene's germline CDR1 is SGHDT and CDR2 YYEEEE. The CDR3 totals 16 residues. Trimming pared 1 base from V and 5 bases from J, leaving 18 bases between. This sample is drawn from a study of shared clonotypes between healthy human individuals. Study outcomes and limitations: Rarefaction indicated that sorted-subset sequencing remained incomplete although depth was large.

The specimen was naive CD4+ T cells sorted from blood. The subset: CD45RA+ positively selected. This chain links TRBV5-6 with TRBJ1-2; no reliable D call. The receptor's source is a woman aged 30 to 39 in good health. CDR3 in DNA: TGTGCCAGCAGCTTGACCAGGCCGGAGCTTAGGTATGGCTACACCTTC. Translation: CASSLTRPELRYGYTF. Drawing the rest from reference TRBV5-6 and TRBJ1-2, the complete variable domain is DAGVTQSPTHLIKTRGQQVTLRCSPKSGHDTVSWYQQALGQGPQFIFQYYEEEERQRGNFPDRFSGHQFPNYSSELNVNALLLGDSALYLCASSLTRPELRYGYTFGSGTRLTVV.